A selection of T cell receptor beta chains follows, all from one sample in a study of graft-versus-host responses after intestinal transplantation. The method was immunoSEQ multiplex PCR; TCRdb's version includes in-frame clones alone and lacks a portion of them. This table has tens of thousands of clones, about 94% appearing once. What these receptors recognize is not known. This sample comprised unstimulated CD4+ T cells sorted from spleen or lymph node cells, obtained before transplant. The source of these receptors is a human donor who was the organ donor for an intestinal transplant. Both conserved end residues are part of each CDR3. Each record gives: V gene, D gene, clone size, J gene, CDR3 DNA, CDR3 protein. A D gene is named only where the DNA matches it firmly. For some rows the clone size is stated as once, few or many, or as a class when expanded; others skip it.

v_gene: TRBV30
d_gene: .
abundance: .
j_gene: TRBJ1-2
CDR3nt: TGTGCCTGGAGTGTACAGGGATCAAATTTCTATGGCTACACCTTC
CDR3aa: CAWSVQGSNFYGYTF

v_gene: TRBV19
d_gene: .
abundance: .
j_gene: TRBJ2-4
CDR3nt: TGTGCCAGTAGCGTATACCAGGTCTTTGGCAAAAACATTCAGTACTTC
CDR3aa: CASSVYQVFGKNIQYF

v_gene: TRBV6-1
d_gene: TRBD1
abundance: once
j_gene: TRBJ2-7
CDR3nt: TGTGCCAGCAGGAAAGGACAGGGGCGTTACTACGAGCAGTACTTC
CDR3aa: CASRKGQGRYYEQYF

v_gene: TRBV30
d_gene: TRBD1
abundance: .
j_gene: TRBJ1-5
CDR3nt: TGTGCCTGGAGTCCTCGACAGGGGGCCCAGCATTTT
CDR3aa: CAWSPRQGAQHF

v_gene: TRBV4-2
d_gene: TRBD1
abundance: .
j_gene: TRBJ2-7
CDR3nt: TGTGCCAGCAGCCAAGACTTCATCCGGGACAGGAAAAGCTACGAGCAGTACTTC
CDR3aa: CASSQDFIRDRKSYEQYF

v_gene: TRBV6-5
d_gene: .
abundance: once
j_gene: TRBJ1-4
CDR3nt: TGTGCCAGCAGTTTTTCGGTAAATGAAAAACTGTTTTTT
CDR3aa: CASSFSVNEKLFF

v_gene: TRBV27
d_gene: TRBD1
abundance: .
j_gene: TRBJ1-4
CDR3nt: TGTGCCAGCAGTCGGAGACAGGGGGGAAGGGAAAAACTGTTTTTT
CDR3aa: CASSRRQGGREKLFF

v_gene: TRBV5-4
d_gene: .
abundance: .
j_gene: TRBJ1-1
CDR3nt: TGTGCCAGCATTGTAAACACTGAAGCTTTCTTT
CDR3aa: CASIVNTEAFF

v_gene: TRBV19
d_gene: .
abundance: .
j_gene: TRBJ1-5
CDR3nt: TGTGCCAGTAGTATAGGGGGGGGTGTCAATCAGCCCCAGCATTTT
CDR3aa: CASSIGGGVNQPQHF

v_gene: TRBV6-5
d_gene: TRBD1
abundance: .
j_gene: TRBJ1-2
CDR3nt: TGTGCCAGCAGTACCCGGACAGGGTATGGCTACACCTTC
CDR3aa: CASSTRTGYGYTF

v_gene: TRBV7-2
d_gene: .
abundance: .
j_gene: TRBJ2-1
CDR3nt: TGTGCCAGCAGCCCCTGGTCGACCCCTGGGAATGAGCAGTTCTTC
CDR3aa: CASSPWSTPGNEQFF

v_gene: TRBV19
d_gene: .
abundance: .
j_gene: TRBJ1-6
CDR3nt: TGTGCCAGTTCCCACTATAATTCACCCCTCCACTTT
CDR3aa: CASSHYNSPLHF